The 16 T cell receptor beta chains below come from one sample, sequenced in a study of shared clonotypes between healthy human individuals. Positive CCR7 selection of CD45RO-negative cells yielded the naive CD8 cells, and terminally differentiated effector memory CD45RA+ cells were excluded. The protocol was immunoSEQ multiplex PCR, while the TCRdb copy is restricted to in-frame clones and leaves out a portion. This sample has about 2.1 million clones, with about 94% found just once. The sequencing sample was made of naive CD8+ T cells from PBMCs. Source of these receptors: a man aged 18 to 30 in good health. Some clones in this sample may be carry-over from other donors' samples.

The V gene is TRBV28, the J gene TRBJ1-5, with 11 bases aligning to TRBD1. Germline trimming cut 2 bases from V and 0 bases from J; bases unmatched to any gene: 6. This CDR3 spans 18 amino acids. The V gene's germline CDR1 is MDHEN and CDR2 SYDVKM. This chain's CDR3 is CASSLMDRGRDSNQPQHF. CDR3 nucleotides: TGTGCCAGCAGTTTAATGGACAGGGGGCGGGATAGCAATCAGCCCCAGCATTTT.

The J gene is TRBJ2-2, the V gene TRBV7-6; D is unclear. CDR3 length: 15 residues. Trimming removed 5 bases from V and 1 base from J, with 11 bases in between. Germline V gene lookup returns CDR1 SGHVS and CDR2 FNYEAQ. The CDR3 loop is CASSPLSGNTGELFF. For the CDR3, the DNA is TGTGCCAGCAGCCCCCTGTCAGGGAACACCGGGGAGCTGTTTTTT.

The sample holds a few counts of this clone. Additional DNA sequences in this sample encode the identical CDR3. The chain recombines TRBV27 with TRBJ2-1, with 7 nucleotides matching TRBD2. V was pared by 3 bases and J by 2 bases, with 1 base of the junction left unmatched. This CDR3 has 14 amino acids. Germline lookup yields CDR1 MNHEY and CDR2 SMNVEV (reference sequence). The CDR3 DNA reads TGTGCCAGCAGTTTTAGCGGGCCCTACAATGAGCAGTTCTTC. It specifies CASSFSGPYNEQFF.

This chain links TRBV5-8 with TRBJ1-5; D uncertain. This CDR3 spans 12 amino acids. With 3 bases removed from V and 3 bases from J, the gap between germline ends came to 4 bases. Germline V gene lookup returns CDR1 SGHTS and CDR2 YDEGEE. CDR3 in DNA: TGTGCCAGCAGCTCGTACAATCAGCCCCAGCATTTT. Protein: CASSSYNQPQHF.

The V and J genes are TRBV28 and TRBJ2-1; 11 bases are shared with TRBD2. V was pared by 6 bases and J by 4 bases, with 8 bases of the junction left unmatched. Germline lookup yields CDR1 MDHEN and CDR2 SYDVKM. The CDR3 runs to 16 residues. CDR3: CASRRALAGAYNEQFF. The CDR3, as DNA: TGTGCCAGCAGGCGGGCACTAGCGGGAGCTTACAATGAGCAGTTCTTC.

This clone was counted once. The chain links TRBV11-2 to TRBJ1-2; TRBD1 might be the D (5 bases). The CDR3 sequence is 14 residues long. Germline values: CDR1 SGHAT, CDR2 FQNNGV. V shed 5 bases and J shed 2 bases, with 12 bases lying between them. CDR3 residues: CASSLREGNYGYTF. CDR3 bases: TGTGCCAGCAGCCTCCGGGAGGGGAACTATGGCTACACCTTC.

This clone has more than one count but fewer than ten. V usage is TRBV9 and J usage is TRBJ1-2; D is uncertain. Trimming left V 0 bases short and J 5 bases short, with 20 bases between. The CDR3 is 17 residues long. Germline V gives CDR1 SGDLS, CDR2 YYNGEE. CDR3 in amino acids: CASSVVSKALLPYGYTF. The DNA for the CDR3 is TGTGCCAGCAGCGTAGTGTCGAAGGCCTTACTACCTTATGGCTACACCTTC. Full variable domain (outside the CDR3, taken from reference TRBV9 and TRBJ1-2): DSGVTQTPKHLITATGQRVTLRCSPRSGDLSVYWYQQSLDQGLQFLIQYYNGEERAKGNILERFSAQQFPDLHSELNLSSLELGDSALYFCASSVVSKALLPYGYTFGSGTRLTVV.

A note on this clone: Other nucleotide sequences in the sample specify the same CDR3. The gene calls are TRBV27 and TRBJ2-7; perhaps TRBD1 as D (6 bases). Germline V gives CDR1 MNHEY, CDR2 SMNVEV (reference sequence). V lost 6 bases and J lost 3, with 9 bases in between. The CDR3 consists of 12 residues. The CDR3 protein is CASRGGFYEQYF. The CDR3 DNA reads TGTGCCAGCAGAGGGGGTTTCTACGAGCAGTACTTC.

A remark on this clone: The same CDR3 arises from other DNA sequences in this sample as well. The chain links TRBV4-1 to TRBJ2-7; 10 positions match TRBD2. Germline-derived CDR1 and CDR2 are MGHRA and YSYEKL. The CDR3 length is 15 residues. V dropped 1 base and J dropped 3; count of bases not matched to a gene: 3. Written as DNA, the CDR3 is TGCGCCAGCAGCCAAGTCGCTAGCGGGAGCTACGAGCAGTACTTC. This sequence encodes CASSQVASGSYEQYF.

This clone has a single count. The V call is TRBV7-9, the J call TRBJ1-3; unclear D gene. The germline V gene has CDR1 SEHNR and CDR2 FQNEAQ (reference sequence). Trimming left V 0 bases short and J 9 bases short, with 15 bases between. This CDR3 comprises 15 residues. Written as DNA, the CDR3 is TGTGCCAGCAGCTTAGCGCCCAGCTCTGAGGTCACCATATATTTT. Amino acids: CASSLAPSSEVTIYF.

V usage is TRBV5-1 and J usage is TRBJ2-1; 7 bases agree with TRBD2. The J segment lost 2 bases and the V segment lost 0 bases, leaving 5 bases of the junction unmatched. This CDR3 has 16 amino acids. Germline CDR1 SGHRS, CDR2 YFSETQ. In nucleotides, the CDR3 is TGCGCCAGCAGCTTGGCCGGGGGGAGGGCCTACAATGAGCAGTTCTTC. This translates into CASSLAGGRAYNEQFF.

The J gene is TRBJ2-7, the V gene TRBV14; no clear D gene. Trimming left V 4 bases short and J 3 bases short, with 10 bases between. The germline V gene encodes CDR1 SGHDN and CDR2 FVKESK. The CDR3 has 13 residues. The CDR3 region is CASSRYRFYEQYF. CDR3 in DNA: TGTGCCAGCAGCCGATACCGGTTCTACGAGCAGTACTTC. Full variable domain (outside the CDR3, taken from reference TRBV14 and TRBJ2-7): EAGVTQFPSHSVIEKGQTVTLRCDPISGHDNLYWYRRVMGKEIKFLLHFVKESKQDESGMPNNRFLAERTGGTYSTLKVQPAELEDSGVYFCASSRYRFYEQYFGPGTRLTVT.

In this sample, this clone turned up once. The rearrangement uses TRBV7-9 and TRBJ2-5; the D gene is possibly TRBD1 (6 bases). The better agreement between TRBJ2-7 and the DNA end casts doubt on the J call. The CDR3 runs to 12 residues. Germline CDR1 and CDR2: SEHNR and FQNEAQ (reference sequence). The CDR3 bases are TGTGCCAGGCCCCCGGACAGACACGAGCAGTACTTC. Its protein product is CARPPDRHEQYF.

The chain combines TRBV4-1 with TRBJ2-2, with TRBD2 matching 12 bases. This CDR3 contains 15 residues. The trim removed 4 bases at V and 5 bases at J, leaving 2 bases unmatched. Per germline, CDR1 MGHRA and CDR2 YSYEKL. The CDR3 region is CASSLLAGGTGELFF. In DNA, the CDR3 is TGCGCCAGCAGCCTACTAGCGGGAGGTACCGGGGAGCTGTTTTTT.

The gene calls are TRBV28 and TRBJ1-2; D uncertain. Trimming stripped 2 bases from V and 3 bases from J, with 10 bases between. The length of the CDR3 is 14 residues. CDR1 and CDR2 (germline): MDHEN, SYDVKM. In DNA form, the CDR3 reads TGTGCCAGCAGTTTAAGGAGGGCAGACTATGGCTACACCTTC. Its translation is CASSLRRADYGYTF.

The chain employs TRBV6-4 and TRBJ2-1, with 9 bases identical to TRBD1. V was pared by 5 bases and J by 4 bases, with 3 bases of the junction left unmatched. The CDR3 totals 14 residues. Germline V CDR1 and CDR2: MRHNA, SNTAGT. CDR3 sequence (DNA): TGTGCCAGCAGTCCGGACAGGGGATACAATGAGCAGTTCTTC. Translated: CASSPDRGYNEQFF.